This T cell receptor beta chain originates from a study of chemoradiotherapy in HPV16-positive cancers. Study conclusions and caveats: HPV-specific T cells were functionally defined from only a couple of HPV16-positive patients. HPV-responsive T-cell expansion during chemoradiotherapy was linked to improved recurrence-free survival in HPV16-positive patients. Candidate HPV-specific clones and E7-related TCR motifs grew in tumor during treatment.

On this clone: Its antigen is undetermined.

Data came from immunoSEQ multiplex PCR; TCRdb stores just in-frame clones and leaves some out. The repertoire has 5,500 to 8,000 clones, over 75% of them found once; the top ten carry approximately 17%. The source is a human donor with HPV-associated anogenital cancer. The biological material was taken from a patient who underwent chemoradiotherapy.

CDR3 loop: CASSELGSYNEQFF. For the CDR3, the DNA is TGTGCCAGCAGTGAATTGGGTTCCTACAATGAGCAGTTCTTC. V and J are TRBV6-1 and TRBJ2-1; D is unclear. This CDR3 contains 14 residues. The V and J ends lost 2 bases and 1 base respectively, with 6 bases between them. Germline V CDR1 and CDR2: MNHNS, SASEGT.